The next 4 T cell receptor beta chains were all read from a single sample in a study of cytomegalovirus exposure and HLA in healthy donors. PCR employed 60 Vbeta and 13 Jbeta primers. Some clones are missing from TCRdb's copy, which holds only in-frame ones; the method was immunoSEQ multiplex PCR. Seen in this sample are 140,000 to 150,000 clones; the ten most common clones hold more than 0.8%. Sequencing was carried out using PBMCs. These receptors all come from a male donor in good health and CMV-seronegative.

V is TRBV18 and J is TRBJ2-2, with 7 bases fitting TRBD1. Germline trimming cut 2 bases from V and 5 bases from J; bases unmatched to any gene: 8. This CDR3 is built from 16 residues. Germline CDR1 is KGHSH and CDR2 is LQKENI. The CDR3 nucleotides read TGTGCCAGCTCACCAGTGAAGGGGGCTTTGACCGGGGAGCTGTTTTTT. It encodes CASSPVKGALTGELFF.

The CDR3 sequence is CASSADLTDTQYF. CDR3 nucleotides: TGTGCCAGCAGCGCGGATCTCACAGATACGCAGTATTTT. The V and J genes are TRBV5-4 and TRBJ2-3, with D uncertain. The CDR3 length is 13 residues. V was clipped by 4 bases and J by 2 bases, with 8 bases between them. Germline V gives CDR1 SGHNT, CDR2 YYREEE (reference sequence).

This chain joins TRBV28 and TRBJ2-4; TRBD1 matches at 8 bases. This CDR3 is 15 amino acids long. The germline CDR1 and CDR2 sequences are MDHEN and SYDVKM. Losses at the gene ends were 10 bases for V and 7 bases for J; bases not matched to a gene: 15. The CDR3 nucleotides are TGTGCCACCGATTGGGGGCAGGGGGCTTTGAACATTCAGTACTTC. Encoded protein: CATDWGQGALNIQYF.

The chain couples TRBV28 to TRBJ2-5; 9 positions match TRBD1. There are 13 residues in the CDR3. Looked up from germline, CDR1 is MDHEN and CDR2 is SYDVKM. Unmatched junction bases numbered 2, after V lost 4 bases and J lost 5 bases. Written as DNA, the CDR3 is TGTGCCAGCAGTTATGGACAGGGGGAGACCCAGTACTTC. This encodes CASSYGQGETQYF.